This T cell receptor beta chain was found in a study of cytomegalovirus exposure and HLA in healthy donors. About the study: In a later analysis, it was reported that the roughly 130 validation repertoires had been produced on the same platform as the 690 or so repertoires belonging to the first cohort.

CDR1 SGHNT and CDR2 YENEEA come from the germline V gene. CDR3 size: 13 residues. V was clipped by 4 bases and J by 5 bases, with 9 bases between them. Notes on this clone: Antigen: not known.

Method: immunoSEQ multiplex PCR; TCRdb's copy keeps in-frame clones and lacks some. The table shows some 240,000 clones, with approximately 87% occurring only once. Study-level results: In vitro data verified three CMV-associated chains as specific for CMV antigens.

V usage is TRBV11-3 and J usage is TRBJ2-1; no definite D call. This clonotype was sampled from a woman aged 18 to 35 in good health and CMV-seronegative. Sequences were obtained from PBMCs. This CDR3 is CASSSYTNNEQFF. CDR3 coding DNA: TGTGCCAGCAGCTCCTACACAAACAATGAGCAGTTCTTC.